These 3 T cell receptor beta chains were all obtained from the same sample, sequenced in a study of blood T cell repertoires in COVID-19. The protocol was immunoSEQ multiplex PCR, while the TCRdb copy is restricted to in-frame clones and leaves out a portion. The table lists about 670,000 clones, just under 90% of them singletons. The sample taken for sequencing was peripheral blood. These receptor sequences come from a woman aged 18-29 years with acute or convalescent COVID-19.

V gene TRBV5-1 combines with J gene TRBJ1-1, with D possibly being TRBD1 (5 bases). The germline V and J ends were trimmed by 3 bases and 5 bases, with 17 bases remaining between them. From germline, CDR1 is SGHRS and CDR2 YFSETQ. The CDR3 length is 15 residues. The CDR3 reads CASSSPSGVGTEAFF. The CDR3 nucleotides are TGCGCCAGCAGCTCACCATCGGGGGTTGGAACTGAAGCTTTCTTT.

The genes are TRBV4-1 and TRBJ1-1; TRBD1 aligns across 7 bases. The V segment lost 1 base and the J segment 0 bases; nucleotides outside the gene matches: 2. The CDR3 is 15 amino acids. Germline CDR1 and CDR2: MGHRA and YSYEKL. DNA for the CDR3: TGCGCCAGCAGCCAAGGGGACAGTATGAACACTGAAGCTTTCTTT. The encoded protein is CASSQGDSMNTEAFF.

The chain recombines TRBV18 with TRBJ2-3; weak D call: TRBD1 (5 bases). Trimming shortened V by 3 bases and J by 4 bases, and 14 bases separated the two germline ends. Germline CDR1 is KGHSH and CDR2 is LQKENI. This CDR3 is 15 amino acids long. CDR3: CASSPGQIFADTQYF. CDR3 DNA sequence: TGTGCCAGCTCACCGGGGCAGATCTTCGCAGATACGCAGTATTTT.